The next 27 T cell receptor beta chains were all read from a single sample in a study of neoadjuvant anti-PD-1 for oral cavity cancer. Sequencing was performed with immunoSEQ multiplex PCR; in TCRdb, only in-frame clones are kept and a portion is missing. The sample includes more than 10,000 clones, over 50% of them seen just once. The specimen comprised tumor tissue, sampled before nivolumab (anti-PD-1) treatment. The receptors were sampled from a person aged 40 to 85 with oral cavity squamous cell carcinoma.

The CDR3 nucleotides are TGCGCCAGCAGCAGTTCGGGTGACAGGGGAGGCACTGAAGCTTTCTTT. Its translation: CASSSSGDRGGTEAFF. The chain employs TRBV5-1 and TRBJ1-1, with 8 bases aligning to TRBD1. CDR3 length: 16 amino acids. Germline V gene sequence: CDR1 SGHRS, CDR2 YFSETQ. Germline trimming cut 4 bases from V and 4 bases from J; bases unmatched to any gene: 12. The whole variable domain, filled in from reference TRBV5-1 and TRBJ1-1, reads KAGVTQTPRYLIKTRGQQVTLSCSPISGHRSVSWYQQTPGQGLQFLFEYFSETQRNKGNFPGRFSGRQFSNSRSEMNVSTLELGDSALYLCASSSSGDRGGTEAFFGQGTRLTVV.

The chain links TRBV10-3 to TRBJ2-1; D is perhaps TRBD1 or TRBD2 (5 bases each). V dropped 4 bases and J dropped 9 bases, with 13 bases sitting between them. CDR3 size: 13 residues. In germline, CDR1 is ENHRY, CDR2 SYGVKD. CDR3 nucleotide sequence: TGTGCCATCAGTGCAGGGACCCTCGGTGAGCAGTTCTTC. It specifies CAISAGTLGEQFF.

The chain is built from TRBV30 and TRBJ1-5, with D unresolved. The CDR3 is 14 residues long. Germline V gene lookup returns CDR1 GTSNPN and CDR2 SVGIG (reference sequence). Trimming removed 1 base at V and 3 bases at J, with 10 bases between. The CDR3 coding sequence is TGTGCCTGGAGTGGATCGGGGAACAATCAGCCCCAGCATTTT. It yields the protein CAWSGSGNNQPQHF.

The CDR3 region is CASSTGLAGTDTQYF. CDR3 DNA: TGTGCCAGTAGTACCGGACTAGCGGGCACAGATACGCAGTATTTT. The J gene is TRBJ2-3, the V gene TRBV19, with 10 bases that match TRBD2. Germline CDR1 reads LNHDA; CDR2 reads SQIVND (reference sequence). The CDR3 totals 15 residues. The trim removed 4 bases at V and 1 base at J, leaving 2 bases unmatched.

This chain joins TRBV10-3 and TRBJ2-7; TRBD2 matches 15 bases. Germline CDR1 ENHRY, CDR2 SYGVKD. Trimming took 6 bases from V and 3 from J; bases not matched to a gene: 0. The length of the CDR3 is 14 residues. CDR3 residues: CAIRGLAGGYEQYF. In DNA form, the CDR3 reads TGTGCCATCAGGGGACTAGCGGGGGGCTACGAGCAGTACTTC.

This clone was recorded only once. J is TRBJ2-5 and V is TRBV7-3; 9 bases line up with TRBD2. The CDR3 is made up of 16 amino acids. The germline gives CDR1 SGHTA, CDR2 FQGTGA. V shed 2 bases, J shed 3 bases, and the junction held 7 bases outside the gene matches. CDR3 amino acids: CASSLWASGIEETQYF. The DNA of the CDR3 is TGTGCCAGCAGCTTATGGGCTAGCGGGATCGAAGAGACCCAGTACTTC.

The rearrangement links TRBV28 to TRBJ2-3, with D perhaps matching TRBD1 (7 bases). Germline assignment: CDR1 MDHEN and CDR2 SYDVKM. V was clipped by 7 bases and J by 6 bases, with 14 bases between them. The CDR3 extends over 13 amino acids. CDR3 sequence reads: CASILTGRDTQYF. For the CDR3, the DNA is TGTGCCAGCATCTTGACAGGGAGGGATACGCAGTATTTT.

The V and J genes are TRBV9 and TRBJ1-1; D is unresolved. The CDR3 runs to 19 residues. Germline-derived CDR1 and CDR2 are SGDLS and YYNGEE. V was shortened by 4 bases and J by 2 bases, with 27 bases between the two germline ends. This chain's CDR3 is CASSPLGGKGPYQNTEAFF. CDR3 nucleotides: TGTGCCAGCAGCCCGTTGGGTGGGAAAGGGCCCTACCAAAACACTGAAGCTTTCTTT.

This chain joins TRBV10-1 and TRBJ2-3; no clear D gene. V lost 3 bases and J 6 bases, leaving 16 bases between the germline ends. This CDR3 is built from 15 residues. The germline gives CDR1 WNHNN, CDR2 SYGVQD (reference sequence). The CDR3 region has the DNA TGCGCCAGCAGTGATGGCCAGAAGGTATCGGATACGCAGTATTTT. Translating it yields CASSDGQKVSDTQYF.

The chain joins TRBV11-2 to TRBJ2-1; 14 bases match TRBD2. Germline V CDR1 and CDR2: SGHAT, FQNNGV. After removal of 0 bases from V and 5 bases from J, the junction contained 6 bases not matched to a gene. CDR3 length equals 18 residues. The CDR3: CASSLDRTSGRPHNEQFF. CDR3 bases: TGTGCCAGCAGCTTAGATCGGACTAGCGGGAGGCCACACAATGAGCAGTTCTTC.

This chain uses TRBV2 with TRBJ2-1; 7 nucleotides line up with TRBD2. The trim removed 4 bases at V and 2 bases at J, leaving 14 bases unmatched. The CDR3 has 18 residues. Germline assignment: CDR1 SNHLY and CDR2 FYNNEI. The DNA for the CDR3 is TGTGCCAGCAGTGGAACCACCCGAAGCGGGGCCACCTACAATGAGCAGTTCTTC. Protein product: CASSGTTRSGATYNEQFF.

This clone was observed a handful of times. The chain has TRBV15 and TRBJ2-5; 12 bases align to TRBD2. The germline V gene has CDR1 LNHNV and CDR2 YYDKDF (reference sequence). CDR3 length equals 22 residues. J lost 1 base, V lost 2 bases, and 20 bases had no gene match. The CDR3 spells CATSRPKMTGGRTSGIQETQYF. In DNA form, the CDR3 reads TGTGCCACCAGCAGACCTAAAATGACAGGGGGCCGGACTAGCGGGATCCAAGAGACCCAGTACTTC. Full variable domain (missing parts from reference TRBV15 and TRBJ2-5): DAMVIQNPRYQVTQFGKPVTLSCSQTLNHNVMYWYQQKSSQAPKLLFHYYDKDFNNEADTPDNFQSRRPNTSFCFLDIRSPGLGDTAMYLCATSRPKMTGGRTSGIQETQYFGPGTRLLVL.

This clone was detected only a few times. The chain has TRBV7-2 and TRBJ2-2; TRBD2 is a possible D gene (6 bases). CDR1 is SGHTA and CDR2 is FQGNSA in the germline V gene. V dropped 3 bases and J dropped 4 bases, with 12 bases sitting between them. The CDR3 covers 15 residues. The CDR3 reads CASSFTDYLTGELFF. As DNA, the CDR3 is TGTGCCAGCAGCTTTACGGACTACCTCACCGGGGAGCTGTTTTTT. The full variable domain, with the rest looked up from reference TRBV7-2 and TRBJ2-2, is GAGVSQSPSNKVTEKGKDVELRCDPISGHTALYWYRQSLGQGLEFLIYFQGNSAPDKSGLPSDRFSAERTGGSVSTLTIQRTQQEDSAVYLCASSFTDYLTGELFFGEGSRLTVL.

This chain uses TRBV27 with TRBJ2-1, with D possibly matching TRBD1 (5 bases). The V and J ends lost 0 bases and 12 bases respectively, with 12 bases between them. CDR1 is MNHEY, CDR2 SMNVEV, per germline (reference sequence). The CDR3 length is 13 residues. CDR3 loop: CASSLSGLSGQFF. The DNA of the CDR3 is TGTGCCAGCAGTTTATCGGGGCTATCAGGGCAGTTCTTC.

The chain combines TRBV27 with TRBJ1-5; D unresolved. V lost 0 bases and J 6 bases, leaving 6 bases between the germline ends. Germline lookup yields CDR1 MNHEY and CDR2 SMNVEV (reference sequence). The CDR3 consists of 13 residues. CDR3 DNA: TGTGCCAGCAGTTTATCTTTTGGTCAGCCCCAGCATTTT. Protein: CASSLSFGQPQHF.

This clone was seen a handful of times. CDR3 DNA sequence: TGTGCCAGCAGCCGGCCCCTCGGGGAGCTGTTTTTT. Amino acid sequence: CASSRPLGELFF. This chain joins TRBV7-9 and TRBJ2-2; no clear D gene. The CDR3 consists of 12 residues. V was cut by 5 bases and J by 7 bases, with 8 bases left in between. CDR1 and CDR2 (germline): SEHNR, FQNEAQ (reference sequence).

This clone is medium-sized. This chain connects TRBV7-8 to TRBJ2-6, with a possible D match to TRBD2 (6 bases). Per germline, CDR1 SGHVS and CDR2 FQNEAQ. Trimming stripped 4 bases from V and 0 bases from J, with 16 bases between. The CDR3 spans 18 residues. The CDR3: CASSSRERVISGANVLTF. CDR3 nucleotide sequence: TGTGCCAGCAGCTCCCGGGAGCGGGTGATCTCTGGGGCCAACGTCCTGACTTTC.

This chain's CDR3 is CASIETNTGELFF. In nucleotides, the CDR3 is TGTGCCAGCATTGAGACGAACACCGGGGAGCTGTTTTTT. The chain uses TRBV6-5 and TRBJ2-2; D gene uncertain. The CDR3 runs to 13 residues. Germline CDR1 and CDR2: MNHEY and SVGAGI. Trimming shortened V by 7 bases and J by 0 bases, and 6 bases separated the two germline ends.

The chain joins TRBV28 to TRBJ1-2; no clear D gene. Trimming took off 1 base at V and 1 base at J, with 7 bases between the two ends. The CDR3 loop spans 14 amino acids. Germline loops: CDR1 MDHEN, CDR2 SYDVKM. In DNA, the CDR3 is TGTGCCAGCAGTTTATTGGGGAGTAACTATGGCTACACCTTC. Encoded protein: CASSLLGSNYGYTF.

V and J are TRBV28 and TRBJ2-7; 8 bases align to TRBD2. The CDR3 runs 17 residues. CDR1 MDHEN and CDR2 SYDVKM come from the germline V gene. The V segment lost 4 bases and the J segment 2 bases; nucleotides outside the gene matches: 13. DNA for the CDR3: TGTGCCAGCAGTTCACCCATTGGCGGGAGGAATGCCTACGAGCAGTACTTC. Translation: CASSSPIGGRNAYEQYF.

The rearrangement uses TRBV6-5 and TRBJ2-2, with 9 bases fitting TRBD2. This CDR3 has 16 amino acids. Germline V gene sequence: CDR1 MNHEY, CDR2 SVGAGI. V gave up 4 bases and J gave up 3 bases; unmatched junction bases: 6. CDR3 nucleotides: TGTGCCAGCAGTTTATTAGCGGGAGATCACACCGGGGAGCTGTTTTTT. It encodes CASSLLAGDHTGELFF.

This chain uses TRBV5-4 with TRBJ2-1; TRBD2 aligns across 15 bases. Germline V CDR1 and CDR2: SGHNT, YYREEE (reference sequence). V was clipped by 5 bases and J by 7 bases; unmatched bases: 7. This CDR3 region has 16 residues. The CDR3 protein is CASRAGTSGRWNEQFF. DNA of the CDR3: TGTGCCAGCAGGGCCGGGACTAGCGGGAGGTGGAATGAGCAGTTCTTC.

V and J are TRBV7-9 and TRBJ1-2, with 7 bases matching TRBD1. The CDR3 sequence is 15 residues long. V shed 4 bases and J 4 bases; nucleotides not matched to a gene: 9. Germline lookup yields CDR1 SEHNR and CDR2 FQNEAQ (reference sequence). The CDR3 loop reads CASSSRQGGVYGYTF. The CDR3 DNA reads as TGTGCCAGCAGCTCCCGACAGGGAGGCGTCTATGGCTACACCTTC.

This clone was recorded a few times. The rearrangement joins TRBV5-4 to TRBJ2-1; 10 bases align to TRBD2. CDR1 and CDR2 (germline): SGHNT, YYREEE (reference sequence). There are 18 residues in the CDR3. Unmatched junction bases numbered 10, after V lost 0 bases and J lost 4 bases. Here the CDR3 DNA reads TGTGCCAGCAGCTTGGGATTTATAGGGACTAGCGTGTACAATGAGCAGTTCTTC. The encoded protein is CASSLGFIGTSVYNEQFF.

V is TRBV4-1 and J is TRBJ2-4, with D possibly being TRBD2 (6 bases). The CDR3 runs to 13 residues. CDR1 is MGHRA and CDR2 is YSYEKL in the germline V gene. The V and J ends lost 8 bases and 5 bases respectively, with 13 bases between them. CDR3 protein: CASDSGTENIQYF. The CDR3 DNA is TGCGCCAGCGACTCCGGGACTGAAAACATTCAGTACTTC.

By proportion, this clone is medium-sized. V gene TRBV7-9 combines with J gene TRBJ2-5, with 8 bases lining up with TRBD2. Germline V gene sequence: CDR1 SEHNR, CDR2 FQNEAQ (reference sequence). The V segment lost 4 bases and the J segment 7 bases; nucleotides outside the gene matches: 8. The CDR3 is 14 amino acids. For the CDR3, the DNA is TGTGCCAGCAGCTCCCAAACCCGGGAGGGGACCCAGTACTTC. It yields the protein CASSSQTREGTQYF.

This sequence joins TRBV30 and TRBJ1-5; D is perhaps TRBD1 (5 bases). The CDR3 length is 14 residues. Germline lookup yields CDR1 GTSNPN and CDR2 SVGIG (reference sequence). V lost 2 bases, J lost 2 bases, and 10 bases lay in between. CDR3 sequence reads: CAWSPGQGNQPQHF. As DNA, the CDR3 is TGTGCCTGGAGTCCGGGGCAGGGCAATCAGCCCCAGCATTTT.